This record looks at one T cell receptor (beta chain) sequence and its context. This entry is derived from a study of T cell responses to AZD1222 COVID-19 vaccine. Repertoires were generated with immunoSEQ multiplex PCR, while TCRdb's copy carries only in-frame clones and drops some. This sample yields over 95,000 clones, of which about 88% are seen a single time; around 14% belongs to the top ten. Germline V gives CDR1 SNHLY, CDR2 FYNNEI. The V end was cut by 5 bases, the J end by 0 bases, with 8 bases between. The CDR3 extends over 14 amino acids. Sample: peripheral blood, taken 28 days after the second AZD1222 dose. The chain has TRBV2 and TRBJ1-5, with D unclear. The receptor's source is an adult who received the AZD1222 COVID-19 vaccine. The chain's CDR3 is CASSLAASNQPQHF. The CDR3 DNA is TGTGCCAGCAGTTTGGCAGCTAGCAATCAGCCCCAGCATTTT.